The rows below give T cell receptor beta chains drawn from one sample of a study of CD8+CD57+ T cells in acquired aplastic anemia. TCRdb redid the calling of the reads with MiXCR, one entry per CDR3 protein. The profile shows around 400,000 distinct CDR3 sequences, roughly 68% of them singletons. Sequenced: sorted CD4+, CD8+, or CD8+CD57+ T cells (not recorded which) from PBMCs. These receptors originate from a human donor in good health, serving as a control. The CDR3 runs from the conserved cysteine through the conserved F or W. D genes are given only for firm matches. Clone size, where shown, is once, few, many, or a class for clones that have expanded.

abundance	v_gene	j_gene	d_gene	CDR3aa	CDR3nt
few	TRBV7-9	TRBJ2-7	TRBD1	CASSSTSGQNEQYF	TGTGCCAGCAGCTCGACCTCGGGACAGAACGAGCAGTACTTC
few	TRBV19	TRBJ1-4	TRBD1	CASSTWDRGGKLFF	TGTGCCAGTAGTACCTGGGACAGGGGGGGAAAACTGTTTTTT
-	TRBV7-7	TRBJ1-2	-	CASSLAHTGTNYVYTF	TGTGCCAGCAGCTTAGCGCACACAGGTACTAACTATGTATACACCTTC
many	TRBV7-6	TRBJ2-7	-	CASTAGPSYEQYF	TGTGCCAGCACGGCGGGGCCCTCCTACGAGCAGTACTTC
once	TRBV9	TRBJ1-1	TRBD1	CASSTTGGPNTEAFF	TGTGCCAGCAGCACAACAGGGGGTCCGAACACTGAAGCTTTCTTT
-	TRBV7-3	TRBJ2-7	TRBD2	CASSLTPGTSGVWF	TGTGCCAGCAGCTTAACCCCGGGGACTAGCGGGGTGTGGTTC
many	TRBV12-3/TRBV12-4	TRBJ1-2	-	CASSLRPGMGYTF	TGTGCCAGCAGTCTAAGACCAGGCATGGGCTACACCTTC
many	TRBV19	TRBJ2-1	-	CASSISTGRTYNEQFF	TGTGCCAGTAGTATTTCAACAGGTCGGACCTACAATGAGCAGTTCTTC
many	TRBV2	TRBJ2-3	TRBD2	CASSAGLAGAGDTQYF	TGTGCCAGCAGTGCGGGACTAGCGGGGGCCGGGGATACGCAGTATTTT
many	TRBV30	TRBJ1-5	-	CAWSVATGRNQPQHF	TGTGCCTGGAGTGTGGCAACAGGAAGAAATCAGCCCCAGCATTTT
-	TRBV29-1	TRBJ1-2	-	CSVETTEGPRQGYTF	TGCAGTGTTGAAACGACTGAAGGTCCACGGCAGGGCTACACCTTC
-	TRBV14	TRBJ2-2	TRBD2	CASRVAGNTGELFF	TGTGCCTCTAGGGTAGCGGGGAACACCGGGGAGCTGTTTTTT
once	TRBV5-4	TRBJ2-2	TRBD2	CASSLYGEGGELFF	TGTGCCAGCAGCCTGTATGGGGAGGGCGGGGAGCTGTTTTTT
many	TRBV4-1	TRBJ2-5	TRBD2	CASSQGQRGWETQYF	TGCGCCAGCAGCCAAGGACAGCGGGGGTGGGAGACCCAGTACTTC
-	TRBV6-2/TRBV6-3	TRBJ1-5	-	CASSLTSLFRGSDNQPQHF	TGTGCCAGCAGCCTAACTTCACTATTCAGGGGCTCTGACAATCAGCCCCAGCATTTT
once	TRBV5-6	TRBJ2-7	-	CASSLPRARDYEQYF	TGTGCCAGCAGCTTACCCCGGGCCAGGGATTACGAGCAGTACTTC
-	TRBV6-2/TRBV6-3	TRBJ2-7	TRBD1	CASRDRQGDVSEQYF	TGTGCCAGCAGAGATAGACAGGGGGACGTCAGCGAGCAGTACTTC
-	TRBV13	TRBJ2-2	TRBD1	CASSDAGTGAFF	TGTGCCAGCAGCGACGCCGGGACAGGGGCGTTTTTT
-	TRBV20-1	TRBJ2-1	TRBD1	CSARDREYNEQFF	TGCAGTGCTAGGGACAGGGAATACAATGAGCAGTTCTTC
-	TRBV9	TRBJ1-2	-	CASSDGRAYGYTF	TGTGCCAGCAGCGACGGCAGGGCCTATGGCTACACCTTC
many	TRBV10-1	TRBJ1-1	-	CASSESGGNTEAFF	TGCGCCAGCAGTGAGTCGGGCGGGAACACTGAAGCTTTCTTT
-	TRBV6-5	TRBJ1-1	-	CASSYSATGNTEAFF	TGTGCCAGCAGTTACTCCGCGACAGGGAACACTGAAGCTTTCTTT
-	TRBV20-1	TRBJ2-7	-	CSASQTLGTGYEQYF	TGCAGTGCTAGTCAGACTCTGGGGACTGGTTACGAGCAGTACTTC
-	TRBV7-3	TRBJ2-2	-	CASSFQGEISSGPFF	TGTGCCAGCAGTTTTCAGGGCGAGATCAGCTCTGGGCCGTTTTTT
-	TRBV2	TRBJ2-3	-	CAGGGNTDTQYF	TGTGCCGGTGGGGGGAACACAGATACGCAGTATTTT
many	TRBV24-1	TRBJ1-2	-	CAIRGGPHYGYTF	TGTGCCATCCGGGGGGGCCCCCACTATGGCTACACCTTC
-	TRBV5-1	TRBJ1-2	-	CASSARWANYGYTF	TGTGCCAGCAGTGCTCGATGGGCGAACTATGGCTACACCTTC
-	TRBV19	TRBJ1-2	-	CASSAEGMFYGYTF	TGCGCCAGTAGCGCGGAGGGCATGTTCTATGGCTACACCTTC
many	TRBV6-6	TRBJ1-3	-	CASSQREGGYSGNTIYF	TGTGCCAGCAGTCAACGAGAGGGGGGCTACTCTGGAAACACCATATATTTT
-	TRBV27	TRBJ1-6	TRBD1	CASSSIGQGPSPLHF	TGTGCCAGCAGTTCTATAGGACAGGGGCCATCACCCCTCCACTTT
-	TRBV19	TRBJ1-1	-	CASSRDRSEAPSTEAFF	TGTGCCAGCAGCCGCGATCGGAGCGAGGCCCCCAGCACTGAAGCTTTCTTT
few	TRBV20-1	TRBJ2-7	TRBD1	CSARDGTGKYEQYF	TGCAGTGCTAGAGATGGGACAGGGAAGTACGAGCAGTACTTC
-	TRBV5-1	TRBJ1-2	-	CASSPNRDWFYTF	TGCGCCAGCAGCCCGAACCGGGACTGGTTCTACACCTTC
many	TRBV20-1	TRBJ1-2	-	CSASPDGRPNYGYTF	TGCAGTGCTAGTCCCGACGGACGCCCTAACTATGGCTACACCTTC